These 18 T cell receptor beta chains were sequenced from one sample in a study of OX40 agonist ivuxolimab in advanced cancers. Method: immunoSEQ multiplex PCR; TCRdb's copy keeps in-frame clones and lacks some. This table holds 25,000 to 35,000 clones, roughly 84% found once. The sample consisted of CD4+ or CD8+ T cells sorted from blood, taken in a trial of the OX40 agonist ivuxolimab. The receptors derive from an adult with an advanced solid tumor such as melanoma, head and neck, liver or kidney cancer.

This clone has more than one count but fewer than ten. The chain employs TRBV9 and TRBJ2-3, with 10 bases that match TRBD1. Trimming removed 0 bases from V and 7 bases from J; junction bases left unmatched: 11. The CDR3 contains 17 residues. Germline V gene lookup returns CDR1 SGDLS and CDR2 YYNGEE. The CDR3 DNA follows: TGTGCCAGCAGCGTAGAGGGGGGGACAGGGGTGTATAATACGCAGTATTTT. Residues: CASSVEGGTGVYNTQYF. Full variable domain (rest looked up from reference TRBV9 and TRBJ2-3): DSGVTQTPKHLITATGQRVTLRCSPRSGDLSVYWYQQSLDQGLQFLIQYYNGEERAKGNILERFSAQQFPDLHSELNLSSLELGDSALYFCASSVEGGTGVYNTQYFGPGTRLTVL.

CDR3 loop: CASSLRDTEAFF. The CDR3 coding sequence is TGTGCCAGCAGCTTAAGGGACACTGAAGCTTTCTTT. The V and J genes are TRBV5-4 and TRBJ1-1; no clear D. Germline CDR1 and CDR2: SGHNT and YYREEE (reference sequence). The germline V and J ends were trimmed by 2 bases and 3 bases, with 5 bases remaining between them. CDR3 length: 12 residues.

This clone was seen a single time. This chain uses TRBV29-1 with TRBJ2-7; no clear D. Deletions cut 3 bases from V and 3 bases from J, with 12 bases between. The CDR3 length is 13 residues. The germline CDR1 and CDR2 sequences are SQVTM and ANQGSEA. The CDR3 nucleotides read TGCAGCGTTGAGGTTGCTCACCACTACGAGCAGTACTTC. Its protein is CSVEVAHHYEQYF.

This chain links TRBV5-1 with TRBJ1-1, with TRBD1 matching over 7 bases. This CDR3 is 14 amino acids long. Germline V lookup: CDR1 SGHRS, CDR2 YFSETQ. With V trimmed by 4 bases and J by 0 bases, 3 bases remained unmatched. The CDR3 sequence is CASSMTGLNTEAFF. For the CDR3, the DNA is TGCGCCAGCAGCATGACAGGGTTGAACACTGAAGCTTTCTTT.

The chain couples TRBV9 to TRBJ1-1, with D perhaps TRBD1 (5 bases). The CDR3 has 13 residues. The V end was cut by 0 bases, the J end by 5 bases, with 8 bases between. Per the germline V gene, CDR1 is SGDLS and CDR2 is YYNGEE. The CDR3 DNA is TGTGCCAGCAGCGTAGATGAGGGGACTGAAGCTTTCTTT. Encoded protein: CASSVDEGTEAFF.

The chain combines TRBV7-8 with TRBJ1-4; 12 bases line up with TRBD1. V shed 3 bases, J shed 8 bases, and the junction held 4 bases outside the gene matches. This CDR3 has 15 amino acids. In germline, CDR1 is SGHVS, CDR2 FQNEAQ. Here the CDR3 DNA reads TGTGCCAGCAGCTTTGGGACAGGGGGCTTGGAAAAACTGTTTTTT. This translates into CASSFGTGGLEKLFF.

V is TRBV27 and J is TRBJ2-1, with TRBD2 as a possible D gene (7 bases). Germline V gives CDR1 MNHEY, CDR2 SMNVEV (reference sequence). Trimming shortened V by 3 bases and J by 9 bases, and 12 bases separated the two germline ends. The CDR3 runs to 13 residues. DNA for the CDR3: TGTGCCAGCAGTTTTGTGGGAGGGGGTGAGCAGTTCTTC. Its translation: CASSFVGGGEQFF.

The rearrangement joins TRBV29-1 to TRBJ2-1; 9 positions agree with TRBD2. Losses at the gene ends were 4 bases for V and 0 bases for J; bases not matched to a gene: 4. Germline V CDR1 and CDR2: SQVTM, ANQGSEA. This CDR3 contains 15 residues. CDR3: CSVVLAGHSYNEQFF. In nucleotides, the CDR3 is TGCAGCGTTGTGCTAGCGGGACACTCCTACAATGAGCAGTTCTTC.

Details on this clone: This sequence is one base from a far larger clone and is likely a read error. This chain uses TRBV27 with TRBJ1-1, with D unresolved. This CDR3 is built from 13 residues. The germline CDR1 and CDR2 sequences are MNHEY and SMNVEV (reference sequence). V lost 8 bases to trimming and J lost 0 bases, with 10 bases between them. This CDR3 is CASFDRVNTEAFF. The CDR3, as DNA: TGTGCCAGCTTTGATAGGGTGAACACTGAAGCTTTCTTT.

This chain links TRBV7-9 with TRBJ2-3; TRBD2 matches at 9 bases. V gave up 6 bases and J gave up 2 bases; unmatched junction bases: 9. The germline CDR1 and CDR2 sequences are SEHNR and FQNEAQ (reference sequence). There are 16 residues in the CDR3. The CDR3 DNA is TGTGCCAGCAGGGAGATAGCGGGGGCTTTCACAGATACGCAGTATTTT. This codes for CASREIAGAFTDTQYF.

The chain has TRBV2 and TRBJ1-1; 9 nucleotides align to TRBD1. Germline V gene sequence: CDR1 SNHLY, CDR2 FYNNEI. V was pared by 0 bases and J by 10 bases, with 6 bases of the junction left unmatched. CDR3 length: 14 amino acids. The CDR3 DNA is TGTGCCAGCAGTGAAGCTGGGACAGGGAGGGGAGCTTTCTTT. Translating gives CASSEAGTGRGAFF. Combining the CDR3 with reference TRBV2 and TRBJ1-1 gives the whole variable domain EPEVTQTPSHQVTQMGQEVILRCVPISNHLYFYWYRQILGQKVEFLVSFYNNEISEKSEIFDDQFSVERPDGSNFTLKIRSTKLEDSAMYFCASSEAGTGRGAFFGQGTRLTVV.

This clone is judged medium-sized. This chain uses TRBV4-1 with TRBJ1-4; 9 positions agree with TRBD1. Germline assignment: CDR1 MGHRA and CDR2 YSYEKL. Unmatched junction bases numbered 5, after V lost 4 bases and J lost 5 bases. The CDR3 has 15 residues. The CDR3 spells CASSRYGTGNEKLFF. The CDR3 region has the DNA TGCGCCAGCAGCCGATACGGGACAGGGAATGAAAAACTGTTTTTT.

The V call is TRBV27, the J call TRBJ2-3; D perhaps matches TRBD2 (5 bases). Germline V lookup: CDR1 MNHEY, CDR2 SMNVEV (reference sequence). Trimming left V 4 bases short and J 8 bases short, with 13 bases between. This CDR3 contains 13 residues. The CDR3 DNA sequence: TGTGCCAGCAGTTCCCAACTAGTTAGTACGCAGTATTTT. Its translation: CASSSQLVSTQYF.

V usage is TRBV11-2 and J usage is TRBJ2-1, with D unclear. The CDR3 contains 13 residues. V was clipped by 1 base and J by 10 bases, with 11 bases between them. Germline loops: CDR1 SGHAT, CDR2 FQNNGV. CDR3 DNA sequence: TGTGCCAGCAGCTTAGGGTCGGGCGCGGAGCAGTTCTTC. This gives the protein CASSLGSGAEQFF. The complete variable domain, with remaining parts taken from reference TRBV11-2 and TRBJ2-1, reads EAGVAQSPRYKIIEKRQSVAFWCNPISGHATLYWYQQILGQGPKLLIQFQNNGVVDDSQLPKDRFSAERLKGVDSTLKIQPAKLEDSAVYLCASSLGSGAEQFFGPGTRLTVL.

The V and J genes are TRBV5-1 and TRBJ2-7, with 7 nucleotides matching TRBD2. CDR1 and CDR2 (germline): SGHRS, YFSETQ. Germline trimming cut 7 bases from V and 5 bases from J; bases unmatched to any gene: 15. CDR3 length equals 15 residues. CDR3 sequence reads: CASRINSGEGNEQYF. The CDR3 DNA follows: TGCGCCAGCCGTATCAACAGCGGGGAGGGGAACGAGCAGTACTTC.

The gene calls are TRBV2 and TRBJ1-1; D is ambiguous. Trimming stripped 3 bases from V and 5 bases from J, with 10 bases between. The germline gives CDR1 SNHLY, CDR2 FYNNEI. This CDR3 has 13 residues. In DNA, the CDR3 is TGTGCCAGCAGTGACCCGGGGAGGACTGAAGCTTTCTTT. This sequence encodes CASSDPGRTEAFF.

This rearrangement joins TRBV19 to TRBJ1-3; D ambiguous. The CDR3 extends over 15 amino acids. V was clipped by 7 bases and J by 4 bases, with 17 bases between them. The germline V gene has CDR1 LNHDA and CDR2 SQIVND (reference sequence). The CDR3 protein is CASTQSRAFGNTIYF. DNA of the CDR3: TGTGCCAGTACCCAAAGCCGGGCCTTCGGAAACACCATATATTTT.

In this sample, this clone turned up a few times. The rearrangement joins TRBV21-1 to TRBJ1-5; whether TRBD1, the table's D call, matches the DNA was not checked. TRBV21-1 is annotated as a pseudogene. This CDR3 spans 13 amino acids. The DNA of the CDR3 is TGTGCCAGCAGTGACAATAGCAATCAGCCCCAGCATTTT. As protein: CASSDNSNQPQHF.